This TCR beta chain was captured by sequencing in a study of beta chain features in type 1 diabetes. Note on this clone: The antigen remains undetermined.

All of the isolated RNA was reverse transcribed, so expressed TCRB transcripts were sequenced. This table comes from immunoSEQ multiplex PCR, and its TCRdb copy is limited to in-frame clones, with some not included. The table includes over 200,000 clones, approximately 11% detected once. The germline V and J ends were trimmed by 7 bases and 3 bases, with 21 bases remaining between them. Per germline, CDR1 SGHRS and CDR2 YFSETQ. This CDR3 is 16 amino acids long. Notes on the study in general: Type 1 diabetes patients had TCRB CDR3s that were shorter (moderately but significantly so) in all four CD4+ subsets. Over-representation of high TCR-expressing cells was a possible consequence of cDNA sequencing.

The sample comprised naive CD4+ T cells from blood. This sequence originates from a man aged 25 to 40 with type 1 diabetes. The J gene is TRBJ2-3, the V gene TRBV5-1, with a possible D match to TRBD2 (5 bases). The CDR3 protein is CASRQISGYNTDTQYF. CDR3 sequence (DNA): TGCGCCAGCCGACAAATCAGCGGTTATAATACAGATACGCAGTATTTT.